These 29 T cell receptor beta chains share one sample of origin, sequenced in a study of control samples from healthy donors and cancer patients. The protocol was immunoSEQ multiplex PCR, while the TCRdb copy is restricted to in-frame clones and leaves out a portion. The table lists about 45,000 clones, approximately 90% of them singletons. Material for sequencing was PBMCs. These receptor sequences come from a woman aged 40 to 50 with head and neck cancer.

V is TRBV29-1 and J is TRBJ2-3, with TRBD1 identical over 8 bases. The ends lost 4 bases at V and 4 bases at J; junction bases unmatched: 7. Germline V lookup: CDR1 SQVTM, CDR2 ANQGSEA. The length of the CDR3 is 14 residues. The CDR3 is CSVVRQGNPDTQYF. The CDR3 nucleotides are TGCAGCGTTGTGAGACAGGGGAACCCAGATACGCAGTATTTT.

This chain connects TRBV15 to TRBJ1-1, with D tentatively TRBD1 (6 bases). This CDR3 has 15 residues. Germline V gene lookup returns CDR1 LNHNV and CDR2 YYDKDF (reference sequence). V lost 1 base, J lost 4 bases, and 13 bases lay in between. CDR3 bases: TGTGCCACCAGCAGAGTATCACAGGGAGGCACTGAAGCTTTCTTT. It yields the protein CATSRVSQGGTEAFF.

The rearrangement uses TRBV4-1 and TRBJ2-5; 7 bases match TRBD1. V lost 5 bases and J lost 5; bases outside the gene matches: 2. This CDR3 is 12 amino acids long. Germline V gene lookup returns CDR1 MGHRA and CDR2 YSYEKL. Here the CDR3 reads CASSAQGETQYF. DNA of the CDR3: TGCGCCAGCAGCGCACAGGGGGAGACCCAGTACTTC.

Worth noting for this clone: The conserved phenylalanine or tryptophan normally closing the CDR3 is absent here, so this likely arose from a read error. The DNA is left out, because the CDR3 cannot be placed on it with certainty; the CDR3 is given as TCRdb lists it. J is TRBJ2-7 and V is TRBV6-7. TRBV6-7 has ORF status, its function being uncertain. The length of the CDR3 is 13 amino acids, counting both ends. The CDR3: CASSYPTRRRQGL.

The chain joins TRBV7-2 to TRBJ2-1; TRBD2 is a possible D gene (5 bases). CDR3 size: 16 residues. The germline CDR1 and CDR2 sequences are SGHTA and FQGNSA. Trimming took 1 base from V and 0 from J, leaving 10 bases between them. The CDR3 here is CASSLGSGSSYNEQFF. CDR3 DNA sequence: TGTGCCAGCAGCTTAGGAAGCGGTTCCTCCTACAATGAGCAGTTCTTC.

In nucleotides, the CDR3 is TGCAGCGTTGCTGTGGCTGCCACCTACGAGCAGTACTTC. This codes for CSVAVAATYEQYF. The rearrangement uses TRBV29-1 and TRBJ2-7; no clear D gene. The CDR3 totals 13 residues. Between the trimmed V and J ends, which lost 4 bases and 2 bases, there was a span of 12 bases. Per the germline V gene, CDR1 is SQVTM and CDR2 is ANQGSEA.

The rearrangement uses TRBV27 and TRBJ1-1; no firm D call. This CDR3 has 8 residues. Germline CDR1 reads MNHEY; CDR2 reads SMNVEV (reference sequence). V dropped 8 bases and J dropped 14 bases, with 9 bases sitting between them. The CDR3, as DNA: TGTGCCAGCCCTAGGTGGTTCTTT. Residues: CASPRWFF.

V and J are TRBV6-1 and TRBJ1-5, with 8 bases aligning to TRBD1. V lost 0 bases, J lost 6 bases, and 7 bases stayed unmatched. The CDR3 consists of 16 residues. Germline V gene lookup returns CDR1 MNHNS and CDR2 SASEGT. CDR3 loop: CASSEAKTGTGQPQHF. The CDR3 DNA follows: TGTGCCAGCAGTGAAGCGAAGACAGGGACAGGTCAGCCCCAGCATTTT.

The CDR3 loop is CASSERGPYEQYF. The CDR3 region has the DNA TGTGCCAGCAGTGAACGGGGGCCCTACGAGCAGTACTTC. The chain uses TRBV6-1 and TRBJ2-7, with D possibly called TRBD1 or TRBD2 (6 bases each). Germline-derived CDR1 and CDR2 are MNHNS and SASEGT. The V end was cut by 2 bases, the J end by 2 bases, with 7 bases between. The length of the CDR3 is 13 residues.

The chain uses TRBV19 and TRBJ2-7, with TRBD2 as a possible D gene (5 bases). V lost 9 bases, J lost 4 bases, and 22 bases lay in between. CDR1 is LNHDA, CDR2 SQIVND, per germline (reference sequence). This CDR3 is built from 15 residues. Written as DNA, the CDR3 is TGTGCCAGGGGCCCCGGACGGAGGTCCAGGTACGAGCAGTACTTC. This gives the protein CARGPGRRSRYEQYF.

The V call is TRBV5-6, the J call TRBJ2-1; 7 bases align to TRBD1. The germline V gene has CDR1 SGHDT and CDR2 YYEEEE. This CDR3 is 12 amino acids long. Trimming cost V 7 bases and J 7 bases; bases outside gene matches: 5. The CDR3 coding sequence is TGTGCCAGCGAGGGGGCCGTTAATGAGCAGTTCTTC. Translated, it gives CASEGAVNEQFF.

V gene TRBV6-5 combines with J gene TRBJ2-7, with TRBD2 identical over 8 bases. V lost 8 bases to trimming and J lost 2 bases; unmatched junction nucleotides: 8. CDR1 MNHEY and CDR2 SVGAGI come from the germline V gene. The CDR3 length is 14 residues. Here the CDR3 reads CASRPGGRPYEQYF. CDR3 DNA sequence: TGTGCCAGCCGCCCCGGCGGGAGGCCCTACGAGCAGTACTTC.

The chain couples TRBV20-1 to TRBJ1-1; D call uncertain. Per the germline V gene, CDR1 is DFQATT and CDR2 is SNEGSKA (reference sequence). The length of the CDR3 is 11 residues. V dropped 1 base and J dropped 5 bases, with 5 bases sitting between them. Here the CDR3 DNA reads TGCAGTGCTAGAGGTGGGACTGAAGCTTTCTTT. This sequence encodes CSARGGTEAFF.

The CDR3 DNA reads TGTGCCACCAGCAGAAAGAAGTCTGGGGATTCACCCCTCCACTTT. It encodes CATSRKKSGDSPLHF. The chain uses TRBV15 and TRBJ1-6; no firm D call. Trimming took 2 bases from V and 8 from J, leaving 13 bases between them. The CDR3 sequence is 15 residues long. Germline V lookup: CDR1 LNHNV, CDR2 YYDKDF (reference sequence).

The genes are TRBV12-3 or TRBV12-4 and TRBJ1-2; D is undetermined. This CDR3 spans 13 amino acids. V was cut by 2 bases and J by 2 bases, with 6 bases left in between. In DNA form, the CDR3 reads TGTGCCAGCAGTTTACCCTTGAACTATGGCTACACCTTC. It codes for CASSLPLNYGYTF.

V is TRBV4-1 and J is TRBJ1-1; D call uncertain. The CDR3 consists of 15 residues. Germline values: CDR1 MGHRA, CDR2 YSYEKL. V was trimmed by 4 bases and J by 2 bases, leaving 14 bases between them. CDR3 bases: TGCGCCAGCAGCCCGGTGGTGGTTTTAAACACTGAAGCTTTCTTT. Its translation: CASSPVVVLNTEAFF.

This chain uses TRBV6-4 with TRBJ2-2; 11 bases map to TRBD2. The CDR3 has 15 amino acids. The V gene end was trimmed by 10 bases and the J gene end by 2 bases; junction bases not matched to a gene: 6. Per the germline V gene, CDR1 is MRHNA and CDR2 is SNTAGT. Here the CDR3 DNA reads TGTGCCACCCGGGGACTAGCGGAAAACACCGGGGAGCTGTTTTTT. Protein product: CATRGLAENTGELFF.

CDR3 loop: CASSPDRVNTGELFF. CDR3 nucleotide sequence: TGTGCCAGCAGCCCCGACAGGGTTAACACCGGGGAGCTGTTTTTT. This chain joins TRBV7-9 and TRBJ2-2; 7 bases are shared with TRBD1. J lost 2 bases, V lost 5 bases, and 5 bases had no gene match. The V gene's germline CDR1 is SEHNR and CDR2 FQNEAQ (reference sequence). The CDR3 is made up of 15 amino acids. Drawing the rest from reference TRBV7-9 and TRBJ2-2, the complete variable domain is DTGVSQNPRHKITKRGQNVTFRCDPISEHNRLYWYRQTLGQGPEFLTYFQNEAQLEKSRLLSDRFSAERPKGSFSTLEIQRTEQGDSAMYLCASSPDRVNTGELFFGEGSRLTVL.

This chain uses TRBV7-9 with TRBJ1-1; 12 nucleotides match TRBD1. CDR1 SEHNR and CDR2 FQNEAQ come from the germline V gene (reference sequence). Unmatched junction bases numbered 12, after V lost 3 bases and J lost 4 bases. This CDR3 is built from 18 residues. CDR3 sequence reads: CASSFRDRGHGKRTEAFF. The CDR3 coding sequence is TGTGCCAGCAGCTTCCGGGACAGGGGGCATGGTAAGCGCACTGAAGCTTTCTTT. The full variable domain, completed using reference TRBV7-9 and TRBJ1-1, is DTGVSQNPRHKITKRGQNVTFRCDPISEHNRLYWYRQTLGQGPEFLTYFQNEAQLEKSRLLSDRFSAERPKGSFSTLEIQRTEQGDSAMYLCASSFRDRGHGKRTEAFFGQGTRLTVV.

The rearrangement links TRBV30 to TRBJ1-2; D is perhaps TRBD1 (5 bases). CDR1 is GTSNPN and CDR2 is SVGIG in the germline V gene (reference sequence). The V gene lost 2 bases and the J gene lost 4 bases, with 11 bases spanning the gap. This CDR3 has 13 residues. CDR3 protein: CAWSRGVGYGYTF. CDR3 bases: TGTGCCTGGAGTCGAGGGGTGGGCTATGGCTACACCTTC.

This chain's CDR3 is CASSSRAFAGELFF. In DNA form, the CDR3 reads TGTGCCAGCAGTTCCAGGGCTTTCGCCGGGGAGCTGTTTTTT. The chain has TRBV11-2 and TRBJ2-2, with TRBD1 as a possible D gene (5 bases). V lost 6 bases to trimming and J lost 6 bases, with 14 bases between them. Germline CDR1 reads SGHAT; CDR2 reads FQNNGV. This CDR3 is 14 amino acids long.

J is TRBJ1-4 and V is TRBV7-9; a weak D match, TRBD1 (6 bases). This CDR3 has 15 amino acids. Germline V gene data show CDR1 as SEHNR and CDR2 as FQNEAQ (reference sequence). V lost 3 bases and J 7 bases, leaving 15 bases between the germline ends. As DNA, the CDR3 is TGTGCCAGCAGCTTTGAGCAGGGGATTGGTGAAAAACTGTTTTTT. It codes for CASSFEQGIGEKLFF.

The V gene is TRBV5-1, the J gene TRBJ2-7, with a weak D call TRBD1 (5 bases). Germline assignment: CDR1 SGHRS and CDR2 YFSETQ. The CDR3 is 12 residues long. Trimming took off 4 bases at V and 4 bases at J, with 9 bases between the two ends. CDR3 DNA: TGCGCCAGCAGCGCGACAGCATACGAGCAGTACTTC. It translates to CASSATAYEQYF.

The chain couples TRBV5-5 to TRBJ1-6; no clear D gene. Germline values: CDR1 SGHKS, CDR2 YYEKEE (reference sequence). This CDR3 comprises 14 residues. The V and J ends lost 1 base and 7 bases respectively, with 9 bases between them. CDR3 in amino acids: CASSLRPTNSPLHF. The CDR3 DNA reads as TGTGCCAGCAGCTTGCGGCCGACCAATTCACCCCTCCACTTT. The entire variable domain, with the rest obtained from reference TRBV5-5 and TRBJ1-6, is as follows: DAGVTQSPTHLIKTRGQQVTLRCSPISGHKSVSWYQQVLGQGPQFIFQYYEKEERGRGNFPDRFSARQFPNYSSELNVNALLLGDSALYLCASSLRPTNSPLHFGNGTRLTVT.

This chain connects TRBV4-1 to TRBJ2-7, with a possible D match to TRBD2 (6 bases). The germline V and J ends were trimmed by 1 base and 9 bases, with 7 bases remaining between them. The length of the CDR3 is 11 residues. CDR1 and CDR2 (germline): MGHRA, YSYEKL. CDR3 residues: CASSQAGGQYF. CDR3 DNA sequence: TGCGCCAGCAGCCAAGCCGGGGGGCAGTACTTC.

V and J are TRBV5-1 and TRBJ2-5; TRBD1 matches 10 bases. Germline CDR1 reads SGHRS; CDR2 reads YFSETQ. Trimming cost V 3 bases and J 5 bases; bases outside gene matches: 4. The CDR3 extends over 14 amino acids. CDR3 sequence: CASSSGTGEETQYF. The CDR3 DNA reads TGCGCCAGCAGCTCGGGGACAGGGGAGGAGACCCAGTACTTC.

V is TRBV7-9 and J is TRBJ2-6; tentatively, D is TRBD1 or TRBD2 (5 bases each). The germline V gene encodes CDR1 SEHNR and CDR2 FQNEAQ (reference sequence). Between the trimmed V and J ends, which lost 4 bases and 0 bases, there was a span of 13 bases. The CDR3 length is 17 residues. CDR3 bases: TGTGCCAGCAGCTCTCCGGGACGGTACTCTGGGGCCAACGTCCTGACTTTC. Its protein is CASSSPGRYSGANVLTF.

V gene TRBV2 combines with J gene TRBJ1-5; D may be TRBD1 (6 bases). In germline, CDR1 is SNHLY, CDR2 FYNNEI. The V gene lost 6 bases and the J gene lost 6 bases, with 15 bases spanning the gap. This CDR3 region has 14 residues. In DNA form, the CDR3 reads TGTGCCAGCAGAAGGGAGGGGGGGAGTCAGCCCCAGCATTTT. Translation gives CASRREGGSQPQHF.

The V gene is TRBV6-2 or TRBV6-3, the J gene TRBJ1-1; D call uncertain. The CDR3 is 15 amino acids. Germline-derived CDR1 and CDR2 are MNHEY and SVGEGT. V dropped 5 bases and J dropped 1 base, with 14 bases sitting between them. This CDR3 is CASSARRSGNTEAFF. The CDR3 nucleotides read TGTGCCAGCAGTGCCAGACGTTCGGGGAACACTGAAGCTTTCTTT.